This T cell receptor beta chain stems from a study of blood T cell repertoires in COVID-19. Study overall: Samples came from the United States, Italy and Spain, spanning acute and convalescent COVID-19. In each case, the material was cDNA or gDNA derived from T cells, B-cell-depleted T cells, or PBMCs.

In the original analysis: The assay estimated nucleated cells by amplifying reference gene primers. Assay: immunoSEQ multiplex PCR; the TCRdb copy retains only in-frame clones and omits some. V, J and clone size are taken as reported in that table, and D and trimming were inferred from the DNA itself. The sample lists around 250,000 clones; around 86% were seen once. After removal of 5 bases from V and 7 bases from J, the junction contained 5 bases not matched to a gene. Germline V gene lookup returns CDR1 LNHDA and CDR2 SQIVND (reference sequence). The CDR3 is made up of 15 amino acids. Sequencing used peripheral blood. This TCR was recovered from a man of 80 years or more with acute or convalescent COVID-19. The chain is built from TRBV19 and TRBJ1-6; TRBD1 aligns across 10 bases. The CDR3, as DNA: TGTGCCAGTAGTTCGACAGGGGGCATAAATTCACCCCTCCACTTT. It specifies CASSSTGGINSPLHF.